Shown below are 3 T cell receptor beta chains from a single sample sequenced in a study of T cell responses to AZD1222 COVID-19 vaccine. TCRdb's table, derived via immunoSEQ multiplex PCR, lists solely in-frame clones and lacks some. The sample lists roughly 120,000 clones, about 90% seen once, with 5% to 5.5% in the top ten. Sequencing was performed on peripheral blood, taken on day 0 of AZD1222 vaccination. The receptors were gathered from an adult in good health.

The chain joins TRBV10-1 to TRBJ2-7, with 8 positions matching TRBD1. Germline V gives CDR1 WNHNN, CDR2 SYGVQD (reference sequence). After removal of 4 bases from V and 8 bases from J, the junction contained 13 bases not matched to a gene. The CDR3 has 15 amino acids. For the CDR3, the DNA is TGCGCCAGCAGTGCGGACAGGGAGGACGGTAGGAAGCAGTACTTC. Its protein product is CASSADREDGRKQYF.

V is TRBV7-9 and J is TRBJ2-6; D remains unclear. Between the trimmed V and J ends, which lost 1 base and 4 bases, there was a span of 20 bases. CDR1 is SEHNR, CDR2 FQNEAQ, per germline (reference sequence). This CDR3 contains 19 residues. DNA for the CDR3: TGTGCCAGCAGCTTAGGTGCCCTCCGATCACTGGCGGGGGCCAACGTCCTGACTTTC. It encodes CASSLGALRSLAGANVLTF.

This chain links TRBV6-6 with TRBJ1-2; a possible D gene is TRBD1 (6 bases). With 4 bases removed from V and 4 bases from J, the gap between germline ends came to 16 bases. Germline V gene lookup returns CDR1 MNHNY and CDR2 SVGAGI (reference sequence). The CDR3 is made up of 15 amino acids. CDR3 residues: CASSLRGGMSYGYTF. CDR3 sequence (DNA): TGTGCCAGCAGTTTAAGAGGGGGGATGAGCTATGGCTACACCTTC.